Here is one TCR beta chain with its context. This sample is drawn from a study of blood T cell repertoires in COVID-19. Study-wide background: Sites across the United States, Italy and Spain contributed samples from acute and convalescent COVID-19. Nucleic acid was either cDNA or gDNA, and it came from T cells, B-cell-depleted T cells, or PBMCs.

Germline loops: CDR1 SGHRS, CDR2 YFSETQ. Trimming left V 0 bases short and J 0 bases short, with 7 bases between. This CDR3 is built from 16 residues. Original handling: Reference gene primer amplification gave estimated nucleated cell counts. Profiling relied on immunoSEQ multiplex PCR, and the TCRdb table lists in-frame clones only, not all of them. V, J and clone size derive from that table, while D and trimming were established from the DNA sequence. The table lists 250,000 or so clones, about 83% of them singletons. The TCR sequence derives from a woman aged 40 to 50 who had recovered from COVID-19. The V call is TRBV5-1, the J call TRBJ2-6, with a weak D call TRBD2 (5 bases). The sample consisted of peripheral blood. The CDR3 DNA reads TGCGCCAGCAGCTTGGCCGGGAACTCTGGGGCCAACGTCCTGACTTTC. It yields the protein CASSLAGNSGANVLTF.